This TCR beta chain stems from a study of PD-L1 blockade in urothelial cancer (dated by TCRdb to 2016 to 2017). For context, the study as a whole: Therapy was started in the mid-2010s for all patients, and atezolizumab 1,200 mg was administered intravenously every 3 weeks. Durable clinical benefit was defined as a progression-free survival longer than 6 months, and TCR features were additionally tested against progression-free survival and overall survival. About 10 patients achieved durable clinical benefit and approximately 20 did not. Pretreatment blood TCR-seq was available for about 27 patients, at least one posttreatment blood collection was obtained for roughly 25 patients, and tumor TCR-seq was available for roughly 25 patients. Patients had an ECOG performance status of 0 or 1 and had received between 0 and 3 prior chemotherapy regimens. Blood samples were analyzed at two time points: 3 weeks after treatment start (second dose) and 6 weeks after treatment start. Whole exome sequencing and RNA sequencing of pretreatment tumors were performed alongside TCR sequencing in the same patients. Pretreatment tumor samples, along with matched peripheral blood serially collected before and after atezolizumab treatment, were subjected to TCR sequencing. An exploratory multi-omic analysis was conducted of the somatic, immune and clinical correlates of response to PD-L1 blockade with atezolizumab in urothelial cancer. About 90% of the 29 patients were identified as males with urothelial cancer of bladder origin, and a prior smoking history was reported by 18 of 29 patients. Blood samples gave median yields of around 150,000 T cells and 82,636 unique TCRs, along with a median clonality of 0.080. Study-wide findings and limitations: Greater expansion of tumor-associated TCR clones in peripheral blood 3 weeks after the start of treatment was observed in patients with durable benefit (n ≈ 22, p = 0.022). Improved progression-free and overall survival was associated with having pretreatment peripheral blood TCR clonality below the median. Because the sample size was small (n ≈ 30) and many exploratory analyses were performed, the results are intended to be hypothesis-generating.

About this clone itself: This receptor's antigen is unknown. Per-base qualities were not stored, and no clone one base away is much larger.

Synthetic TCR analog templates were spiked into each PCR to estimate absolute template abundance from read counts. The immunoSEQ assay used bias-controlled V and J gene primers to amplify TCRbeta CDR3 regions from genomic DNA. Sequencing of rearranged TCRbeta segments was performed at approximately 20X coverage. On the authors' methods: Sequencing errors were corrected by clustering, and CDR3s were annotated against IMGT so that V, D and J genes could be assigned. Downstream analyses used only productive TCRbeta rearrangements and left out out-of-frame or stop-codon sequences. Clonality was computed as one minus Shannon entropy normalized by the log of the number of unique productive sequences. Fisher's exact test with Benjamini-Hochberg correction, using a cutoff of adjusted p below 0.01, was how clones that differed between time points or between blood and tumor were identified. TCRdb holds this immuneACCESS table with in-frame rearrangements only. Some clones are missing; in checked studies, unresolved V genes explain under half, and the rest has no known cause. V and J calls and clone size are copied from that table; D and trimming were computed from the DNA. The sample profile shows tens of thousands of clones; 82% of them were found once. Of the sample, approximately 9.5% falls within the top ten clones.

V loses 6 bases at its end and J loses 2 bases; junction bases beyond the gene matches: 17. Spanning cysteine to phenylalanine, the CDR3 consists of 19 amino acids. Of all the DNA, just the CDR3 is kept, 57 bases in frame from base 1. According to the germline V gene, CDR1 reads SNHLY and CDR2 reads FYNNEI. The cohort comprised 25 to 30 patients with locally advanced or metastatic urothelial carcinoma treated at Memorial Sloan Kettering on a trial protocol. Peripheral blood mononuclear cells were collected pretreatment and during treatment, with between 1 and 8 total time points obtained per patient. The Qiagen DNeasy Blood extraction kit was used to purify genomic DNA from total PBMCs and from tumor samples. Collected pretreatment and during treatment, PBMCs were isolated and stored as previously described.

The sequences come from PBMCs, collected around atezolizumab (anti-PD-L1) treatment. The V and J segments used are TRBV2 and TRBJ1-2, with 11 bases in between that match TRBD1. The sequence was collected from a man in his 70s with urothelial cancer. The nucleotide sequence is TGTGCCAGCAGGTGGTCGGGCACCGGGACAGGGGGGACCAACTATGGCTACACCTTC. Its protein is CASRWSGTGTGGTNYGYTF.